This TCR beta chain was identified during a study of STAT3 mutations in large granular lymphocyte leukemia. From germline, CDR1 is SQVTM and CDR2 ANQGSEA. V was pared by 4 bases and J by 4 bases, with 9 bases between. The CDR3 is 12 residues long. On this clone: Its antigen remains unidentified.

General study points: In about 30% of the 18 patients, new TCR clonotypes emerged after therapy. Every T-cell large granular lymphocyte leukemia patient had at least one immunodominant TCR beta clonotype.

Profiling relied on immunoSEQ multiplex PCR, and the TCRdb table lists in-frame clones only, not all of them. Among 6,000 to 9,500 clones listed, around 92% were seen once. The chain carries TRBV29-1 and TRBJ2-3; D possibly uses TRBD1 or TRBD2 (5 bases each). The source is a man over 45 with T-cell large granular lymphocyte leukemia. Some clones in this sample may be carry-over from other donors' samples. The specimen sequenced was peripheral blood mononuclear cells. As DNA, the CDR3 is TGCAGCGTTGGAAGAGGGGCAGATACGCAGTATTTT. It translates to CSVGRGADTQYF.